This T cell receptor (beta chain) was captured by sequencing in a study of blood T cell repertoires in COVID-19. On the study more broadly: Collection of acute and convalescent COVID-19 samples took place in the United States, Italy and Spain. Nucleic acid was either cDNA or gDNA, and it came from T cells, B-cell-depleted T cells, or PBMCs.

Trimming shortened V by 0 bases and J by 4 bases, and 13 bases separated the two germline ends. The CDR3 is 16 amino acids. Germline CDR1 is MRHNA and CDR2 is SNTAGT. Original processing methods: Amplification of reference gene primers provided the estimated nucleated cell counts. The data were produced by immunoSEQ multiplex PCR, yet TCRdb's version contains in-frame clones alone and is incomplete. The V and J calls and clone size were taken over from that table, and D and trimming were inferred from the DNA. The sample has over 40,000 clones; 80% to 90% are singletons. V and J are TRBV6-4 and TRBJ2-1, with D tentatively TRBD2 (6 bases). This TCR came from a human donor in a cohort sampled during active COVID-19. The specimen was peripheral blood. The CDR3 here is CASSDSFGSRYNEQFF. CDR3 DNA sequence: TGTGCCAGCAGTGACTCTTTCGGGAGTAGGTACAATGAGCAGTTCTTC.